A selection of T cell receptor beta chains follows, all from one sample in a study of shared clonotypes between healthy human individuals. Profiled with immunoSEQ multiplex PCR; TCRdb holds only in-frame clones, not every one. Of over a million clones in the sample, approximately 96% were seen once. Source material: naive CD4+ T cells sorted from blood. These receptor sequences come from a man between 25 and 39 years old in good health. CDR3s include the opening cysteine and the closing phenylalanine or tryptophan. The D gene is left open where the match is weak. Size is stated for part of the rows, as once, few or many counts, or as a class when the clone is expanded.

j_call v_call d_call clone_size cdr3_length cdr3_aa cdr3_nt
TRBJ2-4 TRBV28 . . 14 CASSLSPSLNIQYF TGTGCCAGCAGTTTATCGCCTAGTTTAAACATTCAGTACTTC
TRBJ2-1 TRBV18 . . 16 CASSPTTGSSYNEQFF TGTGCCAGCTCCCCTACCACTGGCAGCTCCTACAATGAGCAGTTCTTC
TRBJ2-1 TRBV30 TRBD2 . 13 CAWLAARGNEQFF TGTGCCTGGCTAGCGGCCCGGGGCAATGAGCAGTTCTTC
TRBJ1-1 TRBV11-2 . . 14 CASSSGPLNTEAFF TGTGCCAGCAGCTCCGGACCCTTAAACACTGAAGCTTTCTTT
TRBJ2-1 TRBV11-2 TRBD2 . 15 CASSLDWASGGEQFF TGTGCCAGCAGCTTAGATTGGGCTAGCGGTGGTGAGCAGTTCTTC
TRBJ2-1 TRBV9 . once 14 CASSVVGAYNEQFF TGTGCCAGCAGCGTAGTCGGGGCCTACAATGAGCAGTTCTTC
TRBJ2-7 TRBV7-2 . . 12 CASSFTFREQYF TGTGCCAGCAGCTTCACGTTCCGCGAGCAGTACTTC
TRBJ2-7 TRBV29-1 . . 13 CSALQGTNYEQYF TGCAGCGCCTTACAGGGGACTAACTACGAGCAGTACTTC
TRBJ1-5 TRBV4-3 . . 15 CASSQGPGVRQPQHF TGCGCCAGCAGCCAAGGTCCCGGGGTTCGGCAGCCCCAGCATTTT
TRBJ1-5 TRBV5-1 TRBD1 . 15 CASSLGTGEVQPQHF TGCGCCAGCAGCTTAGGGACAGGGGAGGTTCAGCCCCAGCATTTT
TRBJ2-3 TRBV29-1 TRBD2 . 17 CSVEFVLAGVLTDTQYF TGCAGCGTTGAATTTGTACTAGCGGGAGTGTTAACAGATACGCAGTATTTT
TRBJ1-5 TRBV2 . . 15 CASRVMGEGNQPQHF TGTGCCAGCAGGGTAATGGGGGAAGGCAATCAGCCCCAGCATTTT
TRBJ1-1 TRBV9 TRBD1 once 14 CASSYIDREVSAFF TGTGCCAGCAGTTACATTGACAGGGAGGTATCGGCTTTCTTT
TRBJ1-4 TRBV10-3 . . 16 CAISESQQAWQEKLFF TGTGCCATCAGTGAGTCCCAGCAGGCCTGGCAAGAAAAACTGTTTTTT
TRBJ2-5 TRBV7-2 . . 14 CASSLSRALETQYF TGTGCCAGCAGCTTGTCGCGGGCGTTAGAGACCCAGTACTTC
TRBJ2-2 TRBV5-6 TRBD2 . 18 CASTRPGLAGPNTGELFF TGTGCCAGCACCCGTCCGGGACTAGCGGGACCAAACACCGGGGAGCTGTTTTTT
TRBJ1-2 TRBV6-5 . . 15 CASREGGLGNYGYTF TGTGCCAGCAGAGAGGGAGGGTTGGGTAACTATGGCTACACCTTC
TRBJ1-5 TRBV6-1 . . 15 CASRTSLGDAQPQHF TGTGCCAGCAGGACCTCCTTGGGGGATGCTCAGCCCCAGCATTTT
TRBJ1-1 TRBV28 TRBD1 . 14 CASSLWDRDTEAFF TGTGCCAGCAGTTTATGGGACAGGGACACTGAAGCTTTCTTT
TRBJ2-1 TRBV5-4 . . 13 CASSRNQGNEQFF TGTGCCAGCAGCAGAAACCAGGGGAATGAGCAGTTCTTC
TRBJ1-3 TRBV6-1 . once 17 CASSALIKTVSGNTIYF TGTGCCAGCAGTGCCCTAATTAAGACGGTCTCTGGAAACACCATATATTTT
TRBJ1-5 TRBV27 . . 14 CASSLSGIVQPQHF TGTGCCAGCAGTTTATCGGGCATTGTTCAGCCCCAGCATTTT
TRBJ2-5 TRBV18 . . 15 CASSLGRTYQETQYF TGTGCCAGCTCACTTGGACGGACGTACCAAGAGACCCAGTACTTC
TRBJ1-1 TRBV13 . . 15 CASSLRSQGVMWAFF TGTGCCAGCAGCTTAAGGTCGCAGGGCGTTATGTGGGCTTTCTTT
TRBJ2-3 TRBV15 TRBD2 once 14 CATSREGGKDTQYF TGTGCCACCAGCAGGGAGGGAGGGAAAGATACGCAGTATTTT
TRBJ2-1 TRBV25-1 . . 14 CASNLGQSYNEQFF TGTGCCAGCAACTTAGGACAGTCCTACAATGAGCAGTTCTTC
TRBJ1-5 TRBV5-8 . . 16 CASSLGVMGGYQPQHF TGTGCCAGCAGCTTAGGCGTGATGGGGGGGTATCAGCCCCAGCATTTT
TRBJ2-5 TRBV7-8 TRBD2 . 15 CASLAGEGSRETQYF TGTGCCAGCTTAGCGGGAGAAGGCTCGAGAGAGACCCAGTACTTC
TRBJ2-1 TRBV9 TRBD2 . 13 CASSLRTSNEQFF TGTGCCAGCAGCTTACGGACTAGCAATGAGCAGTTCTTC
TRBJ1-1 TRBV4-2 TRBD1 . 16 CASSQAERTGETEAFF TGTGCCAGCAGCCAAGCCGAGAGGACAGGGGAAACTGAAGCTTTCTTT
TRBJ2-7 TRBV29-1 . . 11 CSVSLINEQYF TGCAGCGTTAGTCTTATCAACGAGCAGTACTTC
TRBJ2-1 TRBV6-1 . . 15 CASSSSLGEFNEQFF TGTGCCAGCAGCAGTAGCTTGGGAGAATTCAATGAGCAGTTCTTC
TRBJ1-1 TRBV28 TRBD1 . 14 CASSSPGTAGRAFF TGTGCCAGCAGTTCCCCCGGGACAGCCGGGAGAGCTTTCTTT
TRBJ1-5 TRBV27 . . 14 CASSLSGRMQPQHF TGTGCCAGCAGTTTATCGGGCCGTATGCAGCCCCAGCATTTT
TRBJ2-7 TRBV5-1 . . 15 CASRRTADWSYEQYF TGCGCCAGCAGAAGGACAGCCGATTGGTCCTACGAGCAGTACTTC
TRBJ1-1 TRBV4-1 TRBD1 once 16 CASSHATGAPLGEAFF TGCGCCAGCAGCCACGCTACAGGGGCCCCTTTGGGTGAAGCTTTCTTT
TRBJ1-4 TRBV6-5 TRBD1 . 15 CASSKRQGLIEKLFF TGTGCCAGCAGTAAAAGACAGGGGCTTATTGAAAAACTGTTTTTT
TRBJ2-7 TRBV5-5 TRBD2 . 17 CASSLGRGLADLYEQYF TGTGCCAGCAGCTTGGGCCGGGGACTAGCGGATCTTTACGAGCAGTACTTC
TRBJ2-7 TRBV28 . . 13 CASQTGPGIEQYF TGTGCCAGCCAAACAGGGCCAGGGATCGAGCAGTACTTC
TRBJ2-7 TRBV28 TRBD1 . 15 CASRIAGQGSNEQYF TGTGCCAGCCGAATCGCGGGACAGGGGTCCAACGAGCAGTACTTC
TRBJ2-2 TRBV5-4 TRBD2 . 16 CASSLVGTSGAGELFF TGTGCCAGCAGCTTGGTTGGGACTAGCGGCGCCGGGGAGCTGTTTTTT
TRBJ2-5 TRBV4-3 TRBD1 . 15 CASSQDRGSQETQYF TGCGCCAGCAGCCAGGACAGGGGGTCGCAAGAGACCCAGTACTTC
TRBJ2-1 TRBV7-2 . . 11 CASSLDNEQFF TGTGCCAGCAGCTTAGACAATGAGCAGTTCTTC
TRBJ2-7 TRBV27 TRBD1 . 15 CASSLKPQGVGEQYF TGTGCCAGCAGTTTAAAACCACAGGGGGTCGGCGAGCAGTACTTC
TRBJ2-3 TRBV11-1 . few 14 CASSFLQGRDSQYF TGTGCCAGCAGCTTCCTTCAGGGGCGTGACTCGCAGTATTTT
TRBJ2-4 TRBV6-1 . . 14 CASSEAGTQGIQYF TGTGCCAGCAGTGAAGCCGGGACACAGGGCATTCAGTACTTC
TRBJ2-1 TRBV18 . . 13 CASSPPSSREQFF TGTGCCAGCTCGCCACCTAGCTCCCGTGAGCAGTTCTTC